These 26 T cell receptor beta chains came from one sample sequenced in a study of T cell responses to AZD1222 COVID-19 vaccine. Assay: immunoSEQ multiplex PCR; the TCRdb copy retains only in-frame clones and omits some. The sample comprises 50,000 or so clones, about 89% of which are singletons, and about 5.7% rests with the top ten. Sequenced here: peripheral blood, sampled 28 days after the second AZD1222 dose. The receptor set was obtained from an adult who received the AZD1222 COVID-19 vaccine.

This clone was picked up one time. The chain employs TRBV9 and TRBJ2-5; the match to TRBD2 covers 13 bases. After removal of 3 bases from V and 5 bases from J, the junction contained 13 bases not matched to a gene. The CDR3 has 18 amino acids. Germline CDR1 and CDR2: SGDLS and YYNGEE. CDR3 bases: TGTGCCAGCAGCGCCCTAGCCGGGACTAGCGGGACCTGGGAGACCCAGTACTTC. It is translated as CASSALAGTSGTWETQYF.

The rearrangement links TRBV6-5 to TRBJ1-4; TRBD1 is a possible D gene (6 bases). Germline V gives CDR1 MNHEY, CDR2 SVGAGI. Deletions cut 5 bases from V and 3 bases from J, with 10 bases between. The CDR3 sequence is 14 residues long. The CDR3 is CASSTTGPNEKLFF. CDR3 nucleotides: TGTGCCAGCAGTACGACAGGCCCTAATGAAAAACTGTTTTTT.

V is TRBV28 and J is TRBJ1-2; D call uncertain. Between the trimmed V and J ends, which lost 6 bases and 8 bases, there was a span of 16 bases. The CDR3 spans 13 residues. CDR1 MDHEN and CDR2 SYDVKM come from the germline V gene. DNA for the CDR3: TGTGCCAGCAGGTCGGAGAAGGGAGCAGGCTACACCTTC. Translating gives CASRSEKGAGYTF.

V gene TRBV2 combines with J gene TRBJ2-3; D is perhaps TRBD1 (5 bases). The CDR3 contains 18 residues. Trimming removed 4 bases at V and 1 base at J, with 21 bases between. Germline lookup yields CDR1 SNHLY and CDR2 FYNNEI. DNA for the CDR3: TGTGCCAGCAGTGTTTTTTCTGGGGCCAGGTGGGGCACAGATACGCAGTATTTT. This encodes CASSVFSGARWGTDTQYF.

V gene TRBV5-5 combines with J gene TRBJ1-5, with D possibly being TRBD1 (5 bases). This CDR3 region has 16 residues. Germline loops: CDR1 SGHKS, CDR2 YYEKEE (reference sequence). Trimming left V 4 bases short and J 3 bases short, with 17 bases between. CDR3 amino acids: CASSDTGDGSNQPQHF. Written as DNA, the CDR3 is TGTGCCAGCAGCGATACCGGGGACGGCTCCAATCAGCCCCAGCATTTT.

This clone was seen a handful of times. V usage is TRBV11-2 and J usage is TRBJ2-2; 12 nucleotides line up with TRBD2. Germline CDR1 SGHAT, CDR2 FQNNGV. The CDR3 spans 17 residues. Germline trimming cut 4 bases from V and 2 bases from J; bases unmatched to any gene: 5. The CDR3 sequence is CASSSGTSGRNTGELFF. CDR3 DNA: TGTGCCAGCAGCTCGGGGACTAGCGGGCGCAACACCGGGGAGCTGTTTTTT.

V gene TRBV14 combines with J gene TRBJ1-1; D may be TRBD1 (5 bases). The CDR3 contains 12 residues. Per germline, CDR1 SGHDN and CDR2 FVKESK. Deletions cut 4 bases from V and 6 bases from J, with 9 bases between. The CDR3 region is CASSPGWAEAFF. DNA of the CDR3: TGTGCCAGCAGCCCAGGGTGGGCTGAAGCTTTCTTT.

The genes are TRBV5-1 and TRBJ1-6; no clear D. CDR1 SGHRS and CDR2 YFSETQ come from the germline V gene. This CDR3 has 13 amino acids. The V end lost 0 bases, the J end lost 5 bases, and 3 bases lay between the germline ends. CDR3: CASSLDNNSPLHF. In DNA, the CDR3 is TGCGCCAGCAGCTTGGACAATAATTCACCCCTCCACTTT.

The chain links TRBV19 to TRBJ1-3, with TRBD1 identical over 7 bases. The CDR3 length is 15 residues. Losses at the gene ends were 6 bases for V and 2 bases for J; bases not matched to a gene: 7. Germline V gene data show CDR1 as LNHDA and CDR2 as SQIVND (reference sequence). The CDR3 region has the DNA TGTGCCAGTAGCCGCCCCGGGACAGCTGGAAACACCATATATTTT. Its translation is CASSRPGTAGNTIYF.

The V gene is TRBV7-3, the J gene TRBJ2-7, with TRBD2 matching 8 bases. Losses at the gene ends were 0 bases for V and 2 bases for J; bases not matched to a gene: 3. This CDR3 is built from 15 residues. CDR1 is SGHTA, CDR2 FQGTGA, per germline. The CDR3, as DNA: TGTGCCAGCAGCTTAACTCATAGCGGGGCCTACGAGCAGTACTTC. The encoded protein is CASSLTHSGAYEQYF.

V gene TRBV28 combines with J gene TRBJ2-1, with 7 positions matching TRBD2. CDR3 length equals 13 residues. Germline CDR1 MDHEN, CDR2 SYDVKM. V shed 7 bases and J 7 bases; nucleotides not matched to a gene: 7. CDR3 in amino acids: CASTRGGSNEQFF. CDR3 nucleotide sequence: TGTGCCAGCACCCGGGGAGGGAGTAATGAGCAGTTCTTC.

This sequence joins TRBV19 and TRBJ1-2, with 10 bases lining up with TRBD1. Germline V gene data show CDR1 as LNHDA and CDR2 as SQIVND (reference sequence). V lost 4 bases to trimming and J lost 3 bases; unmatched junction nucleotides: 8. The CDR3 totals 16 residues. The CDR3, as DNA: TGTGCCAGTAGTAGCCAAGACAGGGGGCAGGACTATGGCTACACCTTC. This gives the protein CASSSQDRGQDYGYTF.

J is TRBJ1-5 and V is TRBV14, with TRBD1 as a possible D gene (5 bases). The V gene's germline CDR1 is SGHDN and CDR2 FVKESK. Trimming removed 3 bases from V and 9 bases from J, with 9 bases in between. This CDR3 comprises 12 residues. CDR3 in DNA: TGTGCCAGCAGCCAGGGGCCGGGGCCCCAGCATTTT. Translation gives CASSQGPGPQHF.

J is TRBJ1-1 and V is TRBV2, with D tentatively TRBD1 (5 bases). CDR1 and CDR2 from the germline V gene are SNHLY and FYNNEI. The CDR3 is 15 residues long. Trimming left V 6 bases short and J 1 base short, with 15 bases between. CDR3 in amino acids: CASSAQGLKNTEAFF. DNA for the CDR3: TGTGCCAGCAGCGCCCAGGGACTGAAGAACACTGAAGCTTTCTTT.

A single count supports this clone. The chain uses TRBV29-1 and TRBJ2-1; 7 bases match TRBD1. With V trimmed by 7 bases and J by 2 bases, 8 bases remained unmatched. The CDR3 has 14 amino acids. The germline V gene encodes CDR1 SQVTM and CDR2 ANQGSEA. DNA of the CDR3: TGCAGCGCCAGAGACAGGGACCCCTACAATGAGCAGTTCTTC. It translates to CSARDRDPYNEQFF.

The V gene is TRBV6-5, the J gene TRBJ1-2; TRBD1 matches at 9 bases. Germline V gives CDR1 MNHEY, CDR2 SVGAGI. Trimming cost V 6 bases and J 7 bases; bases outside gene matches: 6. The CDR3 contains 13 residues. This CDR3 reads CASSWDRVAGYTF. The DNA of the CDR3 is TGTGCCAGCAGCTGGGACAGGGTCGCTGGCTACACCTTC.

V is TRBV28 and J is TRBJ2-7; 9 bases align to TRBD1. From germline, CDR1 is MDHEN and CDR2 SYDVKM. This CDR3 is built from 14 residues. V gave up 6 bases and J gave up 4 bases; unmatched junction bases: 7. CDR3 protein: CASRSGQGRYEQYF. The CDR3 DNA sequence: TGTGCCAGCAGATCGGGACAGGGTCGTTACGAGCAGTACTTC. The variable domain in full, with the rest retrieved from reference TRBV28 and TRBJ2-7, is DVKVTQSSRYLVKRTGEKVFLECVQDMDHENMFWYRQDPGLGLRLIYFSYDVKMKEKGDIPEGYSVSREKKERFSLILESASTNQTSMYLCASRSGQGRYEQYFGPGTRLTVT.

This chain connects TRBV11-2 to TRBJ1-2, with TRBD1 matching 11 bases. J was trimmed by 6 bases and V by 2 bases; bases with no gene match: 5. The CDR3 length is 15 residues. CDR1 is SGHAT, CDR2 FQNNGV, per germline. CDR3 DNA: TGTGCCAGCAGCTTAAATGGACAGGGGGCACATGGCTACACCTTC. Amino acids: CASSLNGQGAHGYTF.

This clone was recorded once. J is TRBJ2-7 and V is TRBV27; D gene unclear. Trimming stripped 8 bases from V and 3 bases from J, with 8 bases between. There are 11 residues in the CDR3. Germline V gene sequence: CDR1 MNHEY, CDR2 SMNVEV (reference sequence). The CDR3 sequence: CASPRCYEQYF. In DNA, the CDR3 is TGTGCCAGCCCCCGGTGCTACGAGCAGTACTTC.

The J gene is TRBJ1-1, the V gene TRBV2; 8 bases agree with TRBD1. CDR1 is SNHLY, CDR2 FYNNEI, per germline. The junction had 6 bases not matched to a gene; V was cut back by 7 bases and J by 5 bases. The CDR3 covers 13 residues. CDR3 in DNA: TGTGCCAGCAACTCACAGGGGGGAACTGAAGCTTTCTTT. Translated, it gives CASNSQGGTEAFF.

The chain employs TRBV19 and TRBJ1-2, with D possibly matching TRBD1 (5 bases). The CDR3 is 13 residues long. Germline CDR1 reads LNHDA; CDR2 reads SQIVND (reference sequence). V was shortened by 5 bases and J by 8 bases, with 15 bases between the two germline ends. In DNA, the CDR3 is TGTGCCAGTAGTCCCTCGGGGGGTTTGGGCTACACCTTC. This gives the protein CASSPSGGLGYTF.

CDR3 amino acids: CASSHLGGGTSGTNGELFF. CDR3 bases: TGTGCCAGCAGCCACCTCGGGGGAGGGACTAGCGGGACAAACGGGGAGCTGTTTTTT. V is TRBV4-2 and J is TRBJ2-2; 13 bases align to TRBD2. The CDR3 has 19 amino acids. V lost 3 bases and J lost 7; bases outside the gene matches: 14. The V gene's germline CDR1 is LGHNA and CDR2 YNFKEQ.

The chain uses TRBV3-1 (or the pseudogene TRBV3-2) and TRBJ2-3; 7 bases line up with TRBD2. The CDR3 is made up of 14 amino acids. Losses at the gene ends were 6 bases for V and 1 base for J; bases not matched to a gene: 4. Germline V gene lookup returns CDR1 LGHDT and CDR2 YNNKEL (reference sequence). The CDR3 reads CASRGSGGTDTQYF. DNA of the CDR3: TGTGCCAGCAGGGGGAGCGGGGGCACAGATACGCAGTATTTT.

V usage is TRBV28 and J usage is TRBJ1-5, with D unresolved. The CDR3 consists of 14 residues. CDR1 and CDR2 (germline): MDHEN, SYDVKM. V was shortened by 4 bases and J by 7 bases, with 14 bases between the two germline ends. DNA of the CDR3: TGTGCCAGCAGTTCGACTGATTTGCGACAGCCCCAGCATTTT. Translated, it gives CASSSTDLRQPQHF.

This chain links TRBV28 with TRBJ1-1, with D maybe TRBD1 (6 bases). V was pared by 5 bases and J by 5 bases, with 15 bases between. CDR1 and CDR2 (germline): MDHEN, SYDVKM. This CDR3 spans 14 amino acids. The CDR3 reads CASSNYRVGTEAFF. The CDR3 DNA reads as TGTGCCAGCAGTAACTACAGGGTGGGGACTGAAGCTTTCTTT. Full variable domain (missing parts from reference TRBV28 and TRBJ1-1): DVKVTQSSRYLVKRTGEKVFLECVQDMDHENMFWYRQDPGLGLRLIYFSYDVKMKEKGDIPEGYSVSREKKERFSLILESASTNQTSMYLCASSNYRVGTEAFFGQGTRLTVV.

The rearrangement joins TRBV19 to TRBJ2-1; TRBD1 agrees at 8 bases. The ends lost 5 bases at V and 6 bases at J; junction bases unmatched: 6. Germline loops: CDR1 LNHDA, CDR2 SQIVND (reference sequence). CDR3 length: 14 residues. CDR3 sequence reads: CASSSRTGSNEQFF. The CDR3 coding sequence is TGTGCCAGTAGTTCCAGGACAGGGAGCAATGAGCAGTTCTTC.